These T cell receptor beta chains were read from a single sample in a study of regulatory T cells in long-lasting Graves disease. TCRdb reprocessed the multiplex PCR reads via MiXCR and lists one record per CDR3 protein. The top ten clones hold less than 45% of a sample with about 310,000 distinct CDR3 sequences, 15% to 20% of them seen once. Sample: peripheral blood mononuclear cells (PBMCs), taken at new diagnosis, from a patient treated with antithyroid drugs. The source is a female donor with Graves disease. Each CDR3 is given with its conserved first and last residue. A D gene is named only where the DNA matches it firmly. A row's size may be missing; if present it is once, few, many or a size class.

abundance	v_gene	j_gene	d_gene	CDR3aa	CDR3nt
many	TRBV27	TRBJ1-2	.	CASSLLGSSNYGYTF	TGTGCCAGCAGTTTACTCGGGAGTTCTAACTATGGCTACACCTTC
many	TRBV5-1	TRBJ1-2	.	CASSPSGPGYTF	TGCGCCAGCAGCCCGTCGGGACCCGGCTACACCTTC
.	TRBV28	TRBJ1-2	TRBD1	CASSNPDRDPSYGYTF	TGTGCCAGCAGTAACCCGGACAGGGACCCCTCTTATGGCTACACCTTC
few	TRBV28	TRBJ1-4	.	CASKAPPGGEKLFF	TGTGCCAGTAAAGCCCCCCCCGGGGGTGAAAAACTGTTTTTT
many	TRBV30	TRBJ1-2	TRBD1	CAWGDRGNYGYTF	TGTGCCTGGGGGGACAGGGGGAACTATGGCTACACCTTC
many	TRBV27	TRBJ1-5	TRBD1	CASSPINRGGPPNQPQHF	TGTGCCAGCAGTCCGATCAACAGGGGCGGTCCACCTAATCAGCCCCAGCATTTT
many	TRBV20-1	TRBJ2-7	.	CSANSGSTPLLEQYF	TGCAGTGCTAATTCCGGGAGCACGCCCTTACTCGAGCAGTACTTC
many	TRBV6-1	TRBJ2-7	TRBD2	CATETSRSSYEQYF	TGTGCCACAGAGACTAGCCGGAGCTCCTACGAGCAGTACTTC
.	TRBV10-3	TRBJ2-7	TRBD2	CATDSGSGYEQYF	TGTGCCACCGATAGCGGGAGCGGCTACGAGCAGTACTTC
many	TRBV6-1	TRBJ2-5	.	CASSVGGGTLETQYF	TGTGCCAGCAGTGTGGGAGGTGGGACATTAGAGACCCAGTACTTC
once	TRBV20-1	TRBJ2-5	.	CSADGDIDQETQYF	TGCAGTGCAGACGGGGACATAGACCAAGAGACCCAGTACTTC
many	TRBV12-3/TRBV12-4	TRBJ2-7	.	CASSLNLPYEQYF	TGTGCCAGCAGTTTAAACCTCCCCTACGAGCAGTACTTC
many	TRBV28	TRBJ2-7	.	CASSTPQVLYEQYF	TGTGCCAGCAGTACGCCACAGGTGCTTTACGAGCAGTACTTC
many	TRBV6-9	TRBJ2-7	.	CASSYQGSGNYEQYF	TGTGCCAGCAGTTATCAGGGATCAGGGAACTACGAGCAGTACTTC
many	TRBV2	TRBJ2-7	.	CASGGGYYEQYF	TGTGCCAGCGGGGGCGGGTACTACGAGCAGTACTTC
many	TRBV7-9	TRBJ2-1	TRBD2	CASSLAAGGPYEQFF	TGTGCCAGCAGCTTAGCCGCGGGAGGGCCCTATGAGCAGTTCTTC
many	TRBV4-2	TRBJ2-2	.	CASSHTGNTGELFF	TGTGCCAGCAGCCATACAGGGAACACCGGGGAGCTGTTTTTT
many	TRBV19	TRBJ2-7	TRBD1	CASSSNRGLIGSYEQYF	TGTGCCAGTAGTAGTAACAGGGGGCTAATCGGCTCCTACGAGCAGTACTTC
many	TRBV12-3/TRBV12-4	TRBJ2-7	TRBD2	CASSFAAGASYEQYF	TGTGCCAGCAGTTTCGCAGCGGGAGCCAGCTACGAGCAGTACTTC
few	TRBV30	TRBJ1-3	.	CAWRDLSGNTIYF	TGTGCCTGGAGAGATCTAAGTGGAAACACCATATATTTT
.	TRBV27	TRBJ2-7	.	CATLQTRGSYEQYF	TGTGCCACCCTTCAGACAAGGGGGTCCTACGAGCAGTACTTC
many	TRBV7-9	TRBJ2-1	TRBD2	CASSLVAGVEQFF	TGTGCCAGCAGCTTAGTAGCGGGAGTTGAGCAGTTCTTC
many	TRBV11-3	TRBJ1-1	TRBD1	CASSAFRGEYTEAFF	TGTGCCAGCAGCGCGTTCAGGGGGGAGTACACTGAAGCTTTCTTT
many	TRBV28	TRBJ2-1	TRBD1	CASRRGQGAAEQFF	TGTGCCAGCAGACGGGGACAGGGGGCAGCCGAGCAGTTCTTC